This T cell receptor beta chain was sequenced for a study of blood T cell repertoires in COVID-19. Whole-study context: Sources were T cells, B-cell-depleted T cells, or PBMCs; the material itself was cDNA or gDNA.

TCRdb's copy holds only in-frame clones and misses some; the assay was immunoSEQ multiplex PCR. Found here are under 300,000 clones, 75% to 90% of them singletons; the top ten hold roughly 6%. This receptor was taken from a woman between 25 and 40 years old with acute COVID-19. The sequenced sample consisted of PBMCs or T cells enriched from blood (not recorded which).

The DNA for the CDR3 is TGTGCCACCAGTGATGGGGGCCAGAATCAGCCCCAGCATTTT. This translates into CATSDGGQNQPQHF. V and J are TRBV24-1 and TRBJ1-5; perhaps TRBD1 as D (6 bases). From germline, CDR1 is KGHDR and CDR2 SFDVKD. The CDR3 is made up of 14 amino acids. V lost 3 bases, J lost 4 bases, and 9 bases lay in between.